This is a list of T cell receptor beta chains from one sample in a study of T cells in Graves' hyperthyroidism and ophthalmopathy. TCRdb used MiXCR to reprocess the multiplex PCR reads, holding one entry per CDR3 protein. This table holds some 560,000 distinct CDR3 sequences, more than 15% found once. The sample comprised blood. Receptors were obtained from a woman in her twenties or thirties with Graves' hyperthyroidism. The CDR3 runs from the conserved cysteine through the conserved F or W. The order of the fields is clone size, V gene, D gene, J gene, CDR3 DNA, CDR3 protein. The D gene is left open where the match is weak. For some rows the clone size is stated as once, few or many, or as a class when expanded; others skip it.

size: -; V: TRBV2; D: TRBD1; J: TRBJ2-2; DNA: TGTGCCAGCTTCCCGGGACAGTACACCGGGGAGCTGTTTTTT; CDR3: CASFPGQYTGELFF
size: -; V: TRBV10-2; D: TRBD1; J: TRBJ2-7; DNA: TGCCCCGCCCTTCCGGGGGACAGGGATAAGGCAAGCGGCGAGCAGTACTTC; CDR3: CPALPGDRDKASGEQYF
size: -; V: TRBV27; D: -; J: TRBJ1-2; DNA: TGTGCCAGCAGAGACGTGGCGGGAGGCTACACCTTC; CDR3: CASRDVAGGYTF
size: once; V: TRBV5-1; D: -; J: TRBJ2-1; DNA: TGCGCCAGCAGCTTTGAGGGTCCTTTCTACAGTGAGCAGTTCTTC; CDR3: CASSFEGPFYSEQFF
size: -; V: TRBV29-1; D: -; J: TRBJ2-7; DNA: TGCAGCGTACTAGCGGGACAGGGGCCCTACGAGCAGTACTTC; CDR3: CSVLAGQGPYEQYF
size: -; V: TRBV7-9; D: -; J: TRBJ2-6; DNA: TGTGCCAGCAGCCTAACTCTGGGGGGCGCGTCTGGGGCCAACGTCCTGACTTTC; CDR3: CASSLTLGGASGANVLTF
size: few; V: TRBV9; D: TRBD1; J: TRBJ1-6; DNA: TGTGCCAGCAGCGTAGCCGGGACAGGGGTTGATAATTCACCCCTCCACTTT; CDR3: CASSVAGTGVDNSPLHF
size: -; V: TRBV7-9; D: TRBD2; J: TRBJ2-1; DNA: TGTGCCAGCAGCTTAGTTTTGGCTAGCGGGAGGAATGAGCAGTTCTTC; CDR3: CASSLVLASGRNEQFF
size: -; V: TRBV4-3; D: -; J: TRBJ2-2; DNA: TGCGCCAACAGCCAGGGTAGCGGCCGGGCCGGGGAGCTGTTTTTT; CDR3: CANSQGSGRAGELFF
size: many; V: TRBV7-7; D: -; J: TRBJ2-1; DNA: TGTGCCAGCAGCTCCTCCGGGGAGGTAGAGCAGTTCTTC; CDR3: CASSSSGEVEQFF
size: few; V: TRBV13; D: -; J: TRBJ2-7; DNA: TGTGCCGGCAGCCTAGGGCCGTACGAGCAGTACTTC; CDR3: CAGSLGPYEQYF
size: few; V: TRBV19; D: -; J: TRBJ1-1; DNA: TGTGCCAGTAGTATACGCGGAACGAACACTGAAGCTTTCTTT; CDR3: CASSIRGTNTEAFF
size: -; V: TRBV13; D: -; J: TRBJ2-7; DNA: TGTGCCAGCAGCCCACCTGGTGGCGGGGTCTCCTACGAGCAGTACTTC; CDR3: CASSPPGGGVSYEQYF
size: few; V: TRBV25-1; D: TRBD1; J: TRBJ2-1; DNA: TGTGCCAGCAGTGGGGGACAGGGGGCGCTGGGTTGGTACAATGAGCAGTTCTTC; CDR3: CASSGGQGALGWYNEQFF
size: few; V: TRBV6-1; D: -; J: TRBJ1-1; DNA: TGTGCCAGCAGCACCGCCCTGACAGTCATGAACACTGAAGCTTTCTTT; CDR3: CASSTALTVMNTEAFF
size: -; V: TRBV5-1; D: TRBD2; J: TRBJ2-7; DNA: TGCGCCAGCAGCCAGCAGCCCCCAGCGGGGGTCTACGAGCAGTACTTC; CDR3: CASSQQPPAGVYEQYF
size: few; V: TRBV6-6; D: -; J: TRBJ2-7; DNA: TGTGCCAGCAGTTACTCACTCCTCTCCTACGAGCAGTACTTC; CDR3: CASSYSLLSYEQYF
size: -; V: TRBV20-1; D: -; J: TRBJ2-5; DNA: TGCAGTGCTAGCCGCGGGACAACTCAAGAGACCCAGTACTTC; CDR3: CSASRGTTQETQYF
size: few; V: TRBV7-9; D: TRBD2; J: TRBJ2-7; DNA: TGTGCCAGCAGCAAGACTAGCGCCGTCAGACCTTACGAGCAGTACTTC; CDR3: CASSKTSAVRPYEQYF
size: many; V: TRBV2; D: -; J: TRBJ2-7; DNA: TGTGCCAGCACGGCAGGATTTACCTACGAGCAGTACTTC; CDR3: CASTAGFTYEQYF
size: -; V: TRBV2; D: -; J: TRBJ1-3; DNA: TGTGCCACCAACTCTGGAAACACCATATATTTT; CDR3: CATNSGNTIYF
size: few; V: TRBV29-1; D: TRBD2; J: TRBJ2-2; DNA: TGCAGCGGGGACGTGGGGGGGACCGGGGAGCTGTTTTTT; CDR3: CSGDVGGTGELFF
size: many; V: TRBV5-1; D: -; J: TRBJ1-2; DNA: TGCGCCAGCGGGGAAGGCCCGGACAAAAATGGCTACACCTTC; CDR3: CASGEGPDKNGYTF
size: many; V: TRBV27; D: TRBD1; J: TRBJ1-2; DNA: TGTGCCAGCAGTTTATCAGGGGGCGACTATGGCTACACCTTC; CDR3: CASSLSGGDYGYTF
size: few; V: TRBV5-1; D: -; J: TRBJ2-3; DNA: TGCGCCAGCAGGTCTCGCTTTGCGGTGGGAACAGATACGCAGTATTTT; CDR3: CASRSRFAVGTDTQYF
size: -; V: TRBV5-1; D: TRBD2; J: TRBJ2-7; DNA: TGCGCCAGCAGCTTCACTAGCGCGGCCGAGCAGTACTTC; CDR3: CASSFTSAAEQYF
size: -; V: TRBV28; D: TRBD1; J: TRBJ1-1; DNA: TGTGCCAGCAGTTTAAATTCGGGGACAGGGCAAACCGAAGCTTTCTTT; CDR3: CASSLNSGTGQTEAFF